In its sample, the clone carrying this T cell receptor (beta chain) was seen a few times. Its antigen is unidentified. This CDR3 contains 15 residues. Trimming removed 4 bases from V and 9 bases from J, with 19 bases in between. The V gene's germline CDR1 is SGHTA and CDR2 FQGNSA. This sample's time point: patch test 3, about 24 weeks after DPC sensitization. Described treatment: therapeutic diphenylcyclopropenone sensitization with weekly scalp DPC. Each CDR3 protein gets one entry after TCRdb re-called the RACE reads with MiXCR. Among tens of thousands of distinct CDR3 sequences listed, 9.9% were seen once. The data were obtained in a study of human T cells and chemical hapten exposure. Overall study context: Upper inner arm skin measuring about 2 cm by about 2 cm received 2% DPC for sensitization. General study results and limits: Controls had significantly fewer large CDR3 similarity clusters than were formed by expanded TCRs.

The sequencing here drew on whole blood, taken in connection with sensitization to the hapten diphenylcyclopropenone (DPC). The chain joins TRBV7-2 to TRBJ2-1; a weak D match, TRBD2 (6 bases). This receptor was obtained from a middle-aged woman with alopecia areata. Some clones in this sample may be carry-over from other donors' samples. CDR3: CASSSQKGLSAEQFF. As DNA, the CDR3 is TGTGCCAGCAGCTCTCAAAAGGGACTCTCTGCTGAGCAGTTCTTC.